The 11 T cell receptor beta chains reported below all come from one sample, sequenced in a study of blood T cells in healthy people across ages. The use of a sample-barcoded 5' primer and a J-beta primer mix characterized a second PCR of about 6 to 11 cycles. MiXCR, run by TCRdb on the 5' RACE reads, gives a single entry per CDR3 protein. The sample consists of almost 1 million distinct CDR3 sequences, 51% of them appearing once. Material for sequencing was blood. The receptors shown here come from a woman aged 60-75 years in good health.

There are a few counts of this clonotype. This rearrangement joins TRBV7-9 to TRBJ2-7, with a tentative D call TRBD1 (5 bases). Germline lookup yields CDR1 SEHNR and CDR2 FQNEAQ (reference sequence). Trimming took 8 bases from V and 2 from J, leaving 16 bases between them. The CDR3 has 14 amino acids. CDR3 DNA: TGTGCCAGCGCCTCTCAGAGACAGCCCTACGAGCAGTACTTC. It specifies CASASQRQPYEQYF.

The V gene is TRBV5-5, the J gene TRBJ1-4; 11 bases line up with TRBD1. The CDR3 contains 18 residues. In germline, CDR1 is SGHKS, CDR2 YYEKEE (reference sequence). The V gene end was trimmed by 4 bases and the J gene end by 0 bases; junction bases not matched to a gene: 8. CDR3 protein: CASSRGQGARATNEKLFF. CDR3 in DNA: TGTGCCAGCAGCCGAGGACAGGGGGCACGGGCAACTAATGAAAAACTGTTTTTT.

The V call is TRBV6-1, the J call TRBJ1-1; D perhaps matches TRBD1 (5 bases). V was pared by 7 bases and J by 0 bases, with 18 bases between. CDR3 size: 16 residues. Germline CDR1 is MNHNS and CDR2 is SASEGT. As DNA, the CDR3 is TGTGCCAGCAAACGGGGTTTTGAGGGGATGAACACTGAAGCTTTCTTT. Its protein is CASKRGFEGMNTEAFF.

The chain uses TRBV14 and TRBJ2-7, with 9 nucleotides matching TRBD1. CDR1 and CDR2 (germline): SGHDN, FVKESK. Germline trimming cut 4 bases from V and 4 bases from J; bases unmatched to any gene: 14. The CDR3 loop spans 17 amino acids. The CDR3 protein is CASSPAPGQGYLYEQYF. CDR3 coding DNA: TGTGCCAGCAGCCCCGCCCCGGGACAGGGATATTTATACGAGCAGTACTTC.

Regarding this clonotype: A much larger clone is a single base away; this may be a read error. The genes are TRBV5-1 and TRBJ2-7; 7 bases line up with TRBD2. With 5 bases clipped from V and 6 bases from J, the junction kept 11 bases outside the gene matches. Germline loops: CDR1 SGHRS, CDR2 YFSETQ. The CDR3 extends over 14 amino acids. The CDR3 DNA reads as TGCGCCAGCAGACGAACTAGCGATGGGGGCGAGCAGTACTTC. Its translation: CASRRTSDGGEQYF.

This clonotype was recorded a few times. J is TRBJ1-2 and V is TRBV27; D gene uncertain. The germline V and J ends were trimmed by 4 bases and 0 bases, with 6 bases remaining between them. Germline V CDR1 and CDR2: MNHEY, SMNVEV (reference sequence). The CDR3 totals 13 residues. Here the CDR3 DNA reads TGTGCCAGCAGTTGGGATACTAACTATGGCTACACCTTC. Its protein is CASSWDTNYGYTF.

The chain carries TRBV20-1 and TRBJ2-7, with 8 bases fitting TRBD2. The CDR3 extends over 14 amino acids. The J segment lost 2 bases and the V segment lost 1 base, leaving 4 bases of the junction unmatched. Germline V gene lookup returns CDR1 DFQATT and CDR2 SNEGSKA (reference sequence). This chain's CDR3 is CSARGAGGTYEQYF. The CDR3 nucleotides read TGCAGTGCTAGAGGGGCGGGGGGCACCTACGAGCAGTACTTC.

This clonotype was seen more than once but under ten times. The chain carries TRBV9 and TRBJ1-2, with a possible D match to TRBD1 (6 bases). The CDR3 has 14 amino acids. Germline V CDR1 and CDR2: SGDLS, YYNGEE. The V gene lost 4 bases and the J gene lost 2 bases, with 12 bases spanning the gap. CDR3 sequence (DNA): TGTGCCAGCAGCCCACGGGGGCGAAACTATGGCTACACCTTC. Translation gives CASSPRGRNYGYTF.

This clonotype was counted between two and nine times. The rearrangement joins TRBV6-6 to TRBJ1-5; D ambiguous. The CDR3 runs to 16 residues. Per the germline V gene, CDR1 is MNHNY and CDR2 is SVGAGI (reference sequence). Trimming removed 3 bases at V and 2 bases at J, with 14 bases between. The CDR3 sequence: CASSYVEGTGNQPQHF. The CDR3, as DNA: TGTGCCAGCAGTTATGTCGAGGGAACAGGCAATCAGCCCCAGCATTTT.

This chain links TRBV15 with TRBJ2-7; the match to TRBD2 covers 14 bases. The CDR3 contains 17 residues. J lost 3 bases, V lost 5 bases, and 9 bases had no gene match. Germline V gene sequence: CDR1 LNHNV, CDR2 YYDKDF (reference sequence). The DNA of the CDR3 is TGTGCCACCAGCCGCGGGACTAGCGGGAGAGTTAACTACGAGCAGTACTTC. Protein product: CATSRGTSGRVNYEQYF.

This clonotype appeared a few times. The chain uses TRBV20-1 and TRBJ2-3; 10 bases match TRBD2. Germline V gene lookup returns CDR1 DFQATT and CDR2 SNEGSKA (reference sequence). Trimming at V came to 1 base and at J to 2 bases, leaving 9 bases not matched to a gene. The CDR3 loop spans 17 amino acids. As DNA, the CDR3 is TGCAGTGCTAGAGGGGTGGGGACTAGCGAAGACACAGATACGCAGTATTTT. Its protein product is CSARGVGTSEDTDTQYF.